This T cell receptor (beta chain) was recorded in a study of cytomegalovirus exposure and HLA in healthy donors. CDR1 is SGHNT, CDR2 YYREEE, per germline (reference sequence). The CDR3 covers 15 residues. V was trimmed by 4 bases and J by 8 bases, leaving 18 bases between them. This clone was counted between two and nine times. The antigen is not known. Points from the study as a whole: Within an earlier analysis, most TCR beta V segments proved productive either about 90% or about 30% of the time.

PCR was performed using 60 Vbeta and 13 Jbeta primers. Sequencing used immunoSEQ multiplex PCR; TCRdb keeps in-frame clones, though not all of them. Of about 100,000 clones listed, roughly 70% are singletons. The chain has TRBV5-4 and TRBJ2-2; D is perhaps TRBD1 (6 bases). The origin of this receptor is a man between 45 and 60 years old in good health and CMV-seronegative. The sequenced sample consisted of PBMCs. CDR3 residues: CASSPNTQGSGELFF. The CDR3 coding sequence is TGTGCCAGCAGCCCCAACACACAGGGCTCAGGGGAGCTGTTTTTT.